Below, 3 T cell receptor beta chains from the same sample are listed, as sequenced in a study of blood T cell repertoires in COVID-19. The table came from immunoSEQ multiplex PCR; TCRdb's copy has only in-frame clones and leaves some out. The sample consists of some 400,000 clones, about 88% of them appearing once. Sequenced: peripheral blood. Receptors were obtained from a human donor in a cohort sampled during active COVID-19.

The chain has TRBV9 and TRBJ1-3; D remains unclear. V lost 3 bases and J lost 4, with 8 bases in between. Germline V gene sequence: CDR1 SGDLS, CDR2 YYNGEE. The CDR3 has 13 amino acids. CDR3 in DNA: TGTGCCAGCAGCGCCCTCAGGGGAAACACCATATATTTT. It is translated as CASSALRGNTIYF. Drawing the rest from reference TRBV9 and TRBJ1-3, the complete variable domain is DSGVTQTPKHLITATGQRVTLRCSPRSGDLSVYWYQQSLDQGLQFLIQYYNGEERAKGNILERFSAQQFPDLHSELNLSSLELGDSALYFCASSALRGNTIYFGEGSWLTVV.

The chain has TRBV7-9 and TRBJ1-4; D is uncertain. Trimming shortened V by 5 bases and J by 5 bases, and 12 bases separated the two germline ends. Germline V gene data show CDR1 as SEHNR and CDR2 as FQNEAQ (reference sequence). This CDR3 contains 14 residues. The CDR3 nucleotides are TGTGCCAGCAGCGCCCTCGGAGCAAATGAAAAACTGTTTTTT. Encoded protein: CASSALGANEKLFF.

This chain links TRBV5-5 with TRBJ2-5; D is perhaps TRBD2 (6 bases). Germline CDR1 and CDR2: SGHKS and YYEKEE (reference sequence). The CDR3 runs to 15 residues. The V end was cut by 3 bases, the J end by 3 bases, with 15 bases between. The CDR3 reads CASSSNGGVEETQYF. The DNA for the CDR3 is TGTGCCAGCAGCTCCAATGGCGGGGTTGAAGAGACCCAGTACTTC.